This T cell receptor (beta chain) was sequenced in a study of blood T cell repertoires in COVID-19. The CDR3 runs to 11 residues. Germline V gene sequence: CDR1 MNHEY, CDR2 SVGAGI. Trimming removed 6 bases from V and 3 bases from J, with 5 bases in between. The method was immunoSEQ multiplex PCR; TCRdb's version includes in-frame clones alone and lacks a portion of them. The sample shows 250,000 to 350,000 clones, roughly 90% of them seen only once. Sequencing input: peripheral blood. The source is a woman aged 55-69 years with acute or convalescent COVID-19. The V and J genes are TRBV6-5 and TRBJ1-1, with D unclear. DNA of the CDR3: TGTGCCAGCAGGCTATACACTGAAGCTTTCTTT. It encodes CASRLYTEAFF.